The clone carrying this T cell receptor beta chain showed up just a few times. After removal of 6 bases from V and 0 bases from J, the junction contained 7 bases not matched to a gene. Germline lookup yields CDR1 SGHTA and CDR2 FQGNSA. The CDR3 contains 15 residues. The data were taken from a study of blood T cell repertoires in COVID-19. Sequencing was performed with immunoSEQ multiplex PCR; in TCRdb, only in-frame clones are kept and a portion is missing. Here the sample spans some 100,000 clones, roughly 90% being singletons. This chain uses TRBV7-2 with TRBJ1-1, with TRBD1 matching 7 bases. The sequencing input was peripheral blood. This sequence was found in a man aged 55 to 70 with acute or convalescent COVID-19. CDR3 in DNA: TGTGCCAGCAGTTATAAGGGACAGCTGAACACTGAAGCTTTCTTT. This encodes CASSYKGQLNTEAFF.